The T cell receptor (beta chain) described here comes from a study of CD8+ T cells in alopecia areata listed by TCRdb under 2018. About the full investigation: Treated patients were enrolled in an open-label pilot trial of oral tofacitinib at 5 to 10 mg twice daily for moderate-to-severe alopecia areata. Patients stayed on tofacitinib for 6 to 18 months and then had 6 months of follow-up off drug so that delayed response and recurrence could be assessed. Human TCRbeta sequencing covered scalp tissue and sorted CD4+ and CD8+ peripheral blood T cells from patchy and totalis/universalis alopecia areata patients and healthy controls. Scalp clonality was compared among normal scalp (n=4), patchy alopecia areata scalp (n=8), and alopecia totalis/universalis scalp (n=8). Biopsies were taken from tofacitinib-treated patients at baseline and again at 4 and 24 weeks into treatment, and several of those patients also had a later scalp biopsy. High-throughput TCRbeta sequencing was used to examine T cell clonal expansion in alopecia areata in both the C3H/HeJ mouse model and human patients. The RNA source kit depended on sample type: the PAXgene miRNA kit for fixed scalp, the miRNeasy kit for PBMCs, and the RNeasy kit for mouse skin. immunoSEQ multiplex PCR using 35 Vbeta forward primers and 13 Jbeta reverse primers was used to amplify TCRbeta CDR3 regions. Overall study results and their limits: Scalp TCR repertoire analysis is complicated because resident alphabeta T cells in normal human skin are also sequenced, whereas mouse skin is dominated by gammadelta T cells. Shared TCR sequences between patients were less evident than in mice, which may be partly attributable to HLA diversity in the patient population. Compared with normal scalp, lesional scalp had higher clonality and more expanded CD8+ clones, particularly in alopecia totalis/universalis, a pattern that suggests antigenic drive.

In the case of this clone: There is no known antigen for this receptor. No qualities accompany the bases; no much larger clone lies one base away.

In the paper's terms, the time point label means: baseline before oral tofacitinib. Lesional scalp punch biopsies and peripheral blood were collected from alopecia areata patients. PBMCs were isolated by density centrifugation and stained for CD3, CD4 and CD8, after which CD4+ and CD8+ T cells were sorted on a FACSAria. The library came from the immunoSEQ multiplex PCR assay. To provide template for TCR sequencing, every sample had RNA extracted and reverse transcribed into cDNA. SuperScript III was used to make first-strand cDNA, primed with a 2:1 mix of oligo-dT and random hexamers. A synthetic immune receptor repertoire was used to assess amplification bias, and residual bias was removed computationally. The authors' pipeline ran thus. Raw reads were preprocessed for error removal, and CDR3 was defined according to IMGT conventions as running from the conserved cysteine to phenylalanine. Clonality was computed as 1 minus the Shannon entropy, with the entropy normalized by log2 of the number of productive unique TCRs. Whether scalp clones were CD4 or CD8 was inferred by matching scalp TCRbeta sequences against CD4 and CD8 repertoires sorted from blood. TCRdb's version of the immuneACCESS table is confined to in-frame rearrangements and falls short of the full clone set. An unresolved V gene accounts for under half of the shortfall where checked; the remainder is of unknown origin. That table is the source of V, J and clone size, and D and trimming were worked out from the DNA. The sample table contains more than 200,000 clones; only one count was recorded for 67% of them. The ten most abundant clones make up 1% to 1.5% of the sample.

CDR1 and CDR2, looked up from the germline V gene, are SQVTM and ANQGSEA. For this chain, trimming is 3 bases at the V end and 5 bases at the J end, and the number of junction bases without a gene match is 8. Its CDR3 holds 14 amino acids, cysteine through phenylalanine. Only the CDR3 portion is preserved as DNA: 42 bases, with reading frame beginning at the first base. This sample comprised CD4+ T cells sorted from blood, obtained at week 0. The source of this sequence is a human donor with alopecia areata. Recombination linked TRBV29-1 to TRBJ2-5; TRBD1 agrees with 8 junctional bases. DNA sequence: TGCAGCGTTGATCCCGGGACAGGCGCGGAGACCCAGTACTTC. It encodes CSVDPGTGAETQYF. The CDR3 plus the reference TRBV29-1 and TRBJ2-5 genes for the other parts give the full variable domain: SAVISQKPSRDICQRGTSLTIQCQVDSQVTMMFWYRQQPGQSLTLIATANQGSEATYESGFVIDKFPISRPNLTFSTLTVSNMSPEDSSIYLCSVDPGTGAETQYFGPGTRLLVL.